The 14 T cell receptor beta chains below come from one sample, sequenced in a study of cytomegalovirus exposure and HLA in healthy donors. The study ran its PCR with 60 Vbeta and 13 Jbeta primers. Produced via immunoSEQ multiplex PCR; TCRdb's table is partial and in-frame only. The sample lists about 140,000 clones; 60% to 80% were seen once. The sample taken for sequencing was PBMCs. The receptor source for this set is a young man in good health and CMV-seronegative.

In nucleotides, the CDR3 is TGTGCCAGCAGCCAAATACAGGGTTATCGGACCGGGGAGCTGTTTTTT. It codes for CASSQIQGYRTGELFF. This chain uses TRBV14 with TRBJ2-2; weak D call: TRBD1 (6 bases). The germline V gene encodes CDR1 SGHDN and CDR2 FVKESK. V was trimmed by 2 bases and J by 5 bases, leaving 15 bases between them. CDR3 size: 16 residues.

The chain uses TRBV7-2 and TRBJ2-7; the match to TRBD1 covers 7 bases. This CDR3 has 15 residues. V was clipped by 5 bases and J by 3 bases; unmatched bases: 10. Germline V gives CDR1 SGHTA, CDR2 FQGNSA. This CDR3 reads CASSRSGQAIYEQYF. The CDR3 DNA reads as TGTGCCAGCAGCCGAAGCGGACAGGCTATCTACGAGCAGTACTTC.

There are a few counts of this clone. The chain joins TRBV7-9 to TRBJ1-1; a weak D match, TRBD1 (5 bases). This CDR3 has 13 residues. Trimming removed 3 bases at V and 3 bases at J, with 8 bases between. Germline CDR1 is SEHNR and CDR2 is FQNEAQ (reference sequence). The CDR3 DNA follows: TGTGCCAGCAGCTTGGGGGGAGACACTGAAGCTTTCTTT. It is translated as CASSLGGDTEAFF. Full variable domain (rest looked up from reference TRBV7-9 and TRBJ1-1): DTGVSQNPRHKITKRGQNVTFRCDPISEHNRLYWYRQTLGQGPEFLTYFQNEAQLEKSRLLSDRFSAERPKGSFSTLEIQRTEQGDSAMYLCASSLGGDTEAFFGQGTRLTVV.

This chain uses TRBV6-6 with TRBJ2-7; D perhaps matches TRBD1 (6 bases). Trimming shortened V by 2 bases and J by 5 bases, and 19 bases separated the two germline ends. Germline lookup yields CDR1 MNHNY and CDR2 SVGAGI (reference sequence). The length of the CDR3 is 16 residues. The CDR3 coding sequence is TGTGCCAGCAGTTACCCACTAGACAGGTTGTGGAACGAGCAGTACTTC. Protein: CASSYPLDRLWNEQYF.

The chain couples TRBV9 to TRBJ2-7, with 7 bases lining up with TRBD1. The length of the CDR3 is 13 residues. From germline, CDR1 is SGDLS and CDR2 YYNGEE. The ends lost 4 bases at V and 6 bases at J; junction bases unmatched: 7. CDR3 bases: TGTGCCAGCAGCCCCCGGGACAGAGGCGAGCAGTACTTC. Amino acids: CASSPRDRGEQYF.

V gene TRBV10-3 combines with J gene TRBJ2-5; 8 positions agree with TRBD1. After removal of 6 bases from V and 5 bases from J, the junction contained 8 bases not matched to a gene. Germline CDR1 and CDR2: ENHRY and SYGVKD. The CDR3 is 14 amino acids. Here the CDR3 reads CAISSGQVLETQYF. In DNA form, the CDR3 reads TGTGCCATCAGCTCGGGACAGGTACTGGAGACCCAGTACTTC.

The genes are TRBV4-3 and TRBJ1-2; weak D call: TRBD1 (5 bases). Per the germline V gene, CDR1 is LGHNA and CDR2 is YSLEER. V was shortened by 0 bases and J by 4 bases, with 12 bases between the two germline ends. This CDR3 has 15 amino acids. The CDR3 region is CASSQEGHQPYGYTF. The CDR3, as DNA: TGCGCCAGCAGCCAAGAAGGACATCAGCCCTATGGCTACACCTTC.

In nucleotides, the CDR3 is TGTGCCAGCAGCTTACGTTTCCCGGACAGTGCCTACAATGAGCAGTTCTTC. It yields the protein CASSLRFPDSAYNEQFF. The V call is TRBV7-2, the J call TRBJ2-1; possibly TRBD1 for D (6 bases). V lost 2 bases and J lost 2, with 16 bases in between. The CDR3 is 17 residues long. In germline, CDR1 is SGHTA, CDR2 FQGNSA.

This chain connects TRBV19 to TRBJ1-2, with a possible D match to TRBD1 (5 bases). This CDR3 comprises 14 residues. Trimming took off 6 bases at V and 4 bases at J, with 15 bases between the two ends. Germline lookup yields CDR1 LNHDA and CDR2 SQIVND (reference sequence). The CDR3 DNA reads TGTGCCAGTAGGGACAAGGGGACTAGCTATGGCTACACCTTC. Protein sequence: CASRDKGTSYGYTF.

The chain is built from TRBV7-2 and TRBJ1-2; D not resolved. This CDR3 comprises 14 residues. CDR1 is SGHTA, CDR2 FQGNSA, per germline. Trimming removed 4 bases at V and 4 bases at J, with 13 bases between. CDR3 coding DNA: TGTGCCAGCAGCTCGGGGAGGACGGCCTATGGCTACACCTTC. Translation gives CASSSGRTAYGYTF.

This clone showed up just once. The chain is built from TRBV5-8 and TRBJ2-3, with D uncertain. Trimming removed 1 base at V and 1 base at J, with 13 bases between. The CDR3 has 16 residues. The V gene's germline CDR1 is SGHTS and CDR2 YDEGEE. The CDR3: CASSLFMVEGTDTQYF. The CDR3 DNA reads as TGTGCCAGCAGCTTGTTCATGGTTGAGGGCACAGATACGCAGTATTTT.

This clone was seen more than once but under ten times. This sequence joins TRBV14 and TRBJ1-2; maybe TRBD1 (6 bases). Germline lookup yields CDR1 SGHDN and CDR2 FVKESK. CDR3 length: 13 amino acids. V was pared by 4 bases and J by 2 bases, with 8 bases between. Written as DNA, the CDR3 is TGTGCCAGCAGCCGGACAGCAAACTATGGCTACACCTTC. It codes for CASSRTANYGYTF.

The chain has TRBV30 and TRBJ1-4; TRBD1 aligns across 7 bases. In germline, CDR1 is GTSNPN, CDR2 SVGIG (reference sequence). Unmatched junction bases numbered 6, after V lost 3 bases and J lost 2 bases. The CDR3 is 15 residues long. In DNA form, the CDR3 reads TGTGCCTGGAGGTCAACAGGGGCGACTAATGAAAAACTGTTTTTT. This sequence encodes CAWRSTGATNEKLFF.

The chain couples TRBV4-3 to TRBJ1-5; 8 positions agree with TRBD1. V gave up 0 bases and J gave up 7 bases; unmatched junction bases: 5. CDR1 and CDR2 (germline): LGHNA, YSLEER. This CDR3 spans 15 amino acids. The CDR3 sequence: CASSQDRGRGQPQHF. DNA of the CDR3: TGCGCCAGCAGCCAAGACAGGGGGCGAGGACAGCCCCAGCATTTT.